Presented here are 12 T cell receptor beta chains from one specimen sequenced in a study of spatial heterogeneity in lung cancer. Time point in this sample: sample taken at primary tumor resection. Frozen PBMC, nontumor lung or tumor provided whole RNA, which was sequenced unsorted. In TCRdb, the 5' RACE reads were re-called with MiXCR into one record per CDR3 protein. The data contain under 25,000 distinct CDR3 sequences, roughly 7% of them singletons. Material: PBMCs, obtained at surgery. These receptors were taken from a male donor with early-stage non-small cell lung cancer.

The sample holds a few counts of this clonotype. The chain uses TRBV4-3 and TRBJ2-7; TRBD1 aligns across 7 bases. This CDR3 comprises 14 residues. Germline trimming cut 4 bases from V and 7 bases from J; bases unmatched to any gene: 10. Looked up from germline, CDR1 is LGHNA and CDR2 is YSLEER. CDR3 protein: CASSRGGPDMEQYF. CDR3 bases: TGCGCCAGCAGCCGAGGGGGCCCCGATATGGAGCAGTACTTC.

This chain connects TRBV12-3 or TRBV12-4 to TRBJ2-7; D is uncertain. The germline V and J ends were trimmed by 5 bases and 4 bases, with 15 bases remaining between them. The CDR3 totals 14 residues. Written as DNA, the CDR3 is TGTGCCAGCAGTGATTCGGGCCAGAGATACGAGCAGTACTTC. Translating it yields CASSDSGQRYEQYF.

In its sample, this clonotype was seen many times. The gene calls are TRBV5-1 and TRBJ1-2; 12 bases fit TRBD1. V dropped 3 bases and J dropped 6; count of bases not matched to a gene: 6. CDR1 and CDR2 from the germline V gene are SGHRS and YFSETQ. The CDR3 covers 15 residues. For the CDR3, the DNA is TGCGCCAGCAGCTCCCGGGACAGGGGGCCGGATGGCTACACCTTC. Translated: CASSSRDRGPDGYTF.

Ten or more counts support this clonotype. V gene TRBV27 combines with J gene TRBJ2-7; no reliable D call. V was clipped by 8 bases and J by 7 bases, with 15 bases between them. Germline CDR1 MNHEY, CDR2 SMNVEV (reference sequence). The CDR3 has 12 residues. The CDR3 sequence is CASSPGRGEQYV. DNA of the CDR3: TGTGCCAGCTCTCCGGGCCGAGGAGAGCAGTACGTC.

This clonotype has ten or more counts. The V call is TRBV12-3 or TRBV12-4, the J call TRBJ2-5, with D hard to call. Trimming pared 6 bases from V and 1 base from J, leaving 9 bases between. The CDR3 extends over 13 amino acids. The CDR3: CASSDPLQETQYF. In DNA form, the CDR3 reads TGTGCCAGCAGCGACCCACTCCAAGAGACCCAGTACTTC.

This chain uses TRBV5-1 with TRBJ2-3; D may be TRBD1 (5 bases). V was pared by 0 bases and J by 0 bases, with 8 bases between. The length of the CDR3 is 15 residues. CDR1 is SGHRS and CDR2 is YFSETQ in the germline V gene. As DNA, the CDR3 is TGCGCCAGCAGCTTGGGACAGTCCAGCACAGATACGCAGTATTTT. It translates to CASSLGQSSTDTQYF.

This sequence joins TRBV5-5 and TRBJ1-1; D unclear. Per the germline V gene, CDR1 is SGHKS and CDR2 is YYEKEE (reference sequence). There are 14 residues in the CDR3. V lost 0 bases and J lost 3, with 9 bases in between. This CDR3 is CASSLAGGYTEAFF. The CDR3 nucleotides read TGTGCCAGCAGCTTGGCCGGAGGCTACACTGAAGCTTTCTTT.

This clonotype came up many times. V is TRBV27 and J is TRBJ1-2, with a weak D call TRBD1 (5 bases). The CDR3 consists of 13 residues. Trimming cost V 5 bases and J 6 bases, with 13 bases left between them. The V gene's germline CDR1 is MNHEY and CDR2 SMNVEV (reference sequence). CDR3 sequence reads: CASSRRGVDGYTF. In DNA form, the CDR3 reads TGTGCCAGCAGTCGCCGGGGGGTTGATGGCTACACCTTC.

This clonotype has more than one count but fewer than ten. CDR3 residues: CASRRTGATEQYF. The CDR3 DNA reads TGTGCCAGTCGCCGGACGGGGGCGACCGAGCAGTACTTC. The rearrangement links TRBV6-5 to TRBJ2-7, with D tentatively TRBD1 or TRBD2 (6 bases each). Germline V gene lookup returns CDR1 MNHEY and CDR2 SVGAGI. V was pared by 9 bases and J by 6 bases, with 18 bases between. The CDR3 spans 13 residues.

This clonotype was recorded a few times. In DNA form, the CDR3 reads TGTGCCAGCAGCACCCGAGCGGGAGGGCCCCGAGAGACCCAGTACTTC. Protein: CASSTRAGGPRETQYF. The rearrangement links TRBV7-2 to TRBJ2-5; 10 positions agree with TRBD2. V trimming: 5 bases; J trimming: 4 bases; junction bases outside the gene matches: 10. Germline values: CDR1 SGHTA, CDR2 FQGNSA. This CDR3 contains 16 residues.

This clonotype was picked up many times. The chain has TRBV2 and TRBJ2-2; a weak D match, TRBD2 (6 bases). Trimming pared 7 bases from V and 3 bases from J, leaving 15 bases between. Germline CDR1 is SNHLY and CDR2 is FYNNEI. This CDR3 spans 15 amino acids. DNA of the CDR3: TGTGCCAGCAAGACACGGTGGGGGGACACCGGGGAGCTGTTTTTT. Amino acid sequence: CASKTRWGDTGELFF.

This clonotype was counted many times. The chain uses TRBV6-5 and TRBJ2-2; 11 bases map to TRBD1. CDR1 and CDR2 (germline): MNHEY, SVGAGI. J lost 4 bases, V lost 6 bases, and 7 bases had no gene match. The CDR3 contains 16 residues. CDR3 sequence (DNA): TGTGCCAGCAGCCCTGGACAGGGGGCGGGCACCGGGGAGCTGTTTTTT. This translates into CASSPGQGAGTGELFF.